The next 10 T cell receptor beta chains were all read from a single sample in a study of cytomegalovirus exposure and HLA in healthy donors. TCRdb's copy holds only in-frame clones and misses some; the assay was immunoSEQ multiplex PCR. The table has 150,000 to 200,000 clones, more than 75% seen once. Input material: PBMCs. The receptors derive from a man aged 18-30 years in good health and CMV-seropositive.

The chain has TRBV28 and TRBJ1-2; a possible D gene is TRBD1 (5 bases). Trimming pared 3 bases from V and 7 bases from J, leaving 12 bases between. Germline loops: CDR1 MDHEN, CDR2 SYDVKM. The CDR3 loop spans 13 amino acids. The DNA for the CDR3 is TGTGCCAGCAGTTTGCGGGGGGGTGGTGGCTACACCTTC. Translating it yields CASSLRGGGGYTF.

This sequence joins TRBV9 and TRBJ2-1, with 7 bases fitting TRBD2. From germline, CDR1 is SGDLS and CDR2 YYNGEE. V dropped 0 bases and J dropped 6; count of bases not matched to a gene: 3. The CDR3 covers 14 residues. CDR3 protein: CASSVGGSSNEQFF. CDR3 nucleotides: TGTGCCAGCAGCGTAGGCGGGAGCAGCAATGAGCAGTTCTTC.

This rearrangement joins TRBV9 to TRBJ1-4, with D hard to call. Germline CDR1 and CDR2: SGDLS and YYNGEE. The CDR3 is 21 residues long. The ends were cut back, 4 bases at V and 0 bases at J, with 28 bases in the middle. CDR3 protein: CASSPQTQEREEAPTNEKLFF. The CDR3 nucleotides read TGTGCCAGCAGCCCCCAGACCCAGGAGAGGGAGGAAGCCCCAACTAATGAAAAACTGTTTTTT.

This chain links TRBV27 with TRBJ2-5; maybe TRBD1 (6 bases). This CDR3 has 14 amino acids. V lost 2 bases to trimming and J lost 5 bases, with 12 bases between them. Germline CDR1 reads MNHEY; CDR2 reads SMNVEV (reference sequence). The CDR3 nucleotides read TGTGCCAGCAGTTTAAGGGGGTTGCAGGAGACCCAGTACTTC. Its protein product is CASSLRGLQETQYF.

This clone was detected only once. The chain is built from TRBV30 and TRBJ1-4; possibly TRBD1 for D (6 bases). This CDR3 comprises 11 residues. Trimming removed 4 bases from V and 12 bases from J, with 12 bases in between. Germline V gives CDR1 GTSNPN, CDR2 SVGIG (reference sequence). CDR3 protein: CAWISQGELFF. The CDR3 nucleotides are TGTGCCTGGATCTCACAGGGAGAACTGTTTTTT.

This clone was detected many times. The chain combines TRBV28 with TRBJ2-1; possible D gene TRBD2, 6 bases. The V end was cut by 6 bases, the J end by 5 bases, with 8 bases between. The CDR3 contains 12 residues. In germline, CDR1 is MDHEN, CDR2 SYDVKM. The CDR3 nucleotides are TGTGCCAGCAGCCCGGGAGACAATGAGCAGTTCTTC. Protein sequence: CASSPGDNEQFF.

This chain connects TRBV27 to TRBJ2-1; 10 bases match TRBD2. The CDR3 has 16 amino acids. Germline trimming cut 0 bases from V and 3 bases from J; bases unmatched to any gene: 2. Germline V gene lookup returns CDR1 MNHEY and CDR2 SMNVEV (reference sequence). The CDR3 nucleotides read TGTGCCAGCAGTTTATCCTCTAGCGGGGGCTACAATGAGCAGTTCTTC. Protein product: CASSLSSSGGYNEQFF.

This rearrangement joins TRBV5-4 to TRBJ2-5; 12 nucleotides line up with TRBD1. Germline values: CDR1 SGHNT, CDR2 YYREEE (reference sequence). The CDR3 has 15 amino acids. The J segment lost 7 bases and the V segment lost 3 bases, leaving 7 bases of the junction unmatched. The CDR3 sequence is CASSSRDRGHGTQYF. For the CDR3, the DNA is TGTGCCAGCAGCTCCCGGGACAGGGGGCACGGGACCCAGTACTTC.

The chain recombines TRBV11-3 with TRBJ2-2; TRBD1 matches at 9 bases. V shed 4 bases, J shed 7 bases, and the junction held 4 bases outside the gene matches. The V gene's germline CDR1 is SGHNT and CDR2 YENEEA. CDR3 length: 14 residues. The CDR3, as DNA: TGTGCCAGCAGCTCAGGACAGGGGATCGGGGAGCTGTTTTTT. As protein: CASSSGQGIGELFF.

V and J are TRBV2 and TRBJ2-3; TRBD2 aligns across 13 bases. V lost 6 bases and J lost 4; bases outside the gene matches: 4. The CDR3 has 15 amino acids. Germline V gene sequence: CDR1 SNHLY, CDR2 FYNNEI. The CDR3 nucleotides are TGTGCCAGCAGGGGACTAGCGGGATTACCAGATACGCAGTATTTT. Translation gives CASRGLAGLPDTQYF.